The 25 T cell receptor beta chains in this list originate from one sample, sequenced in a study of blood T cell repertoires in COVID-19. Repertoires were generated with immunoSEQ multiplex PCR, while TCRdb's copy carries only in-frame clones and drops some. Of about 180,000 clones detected, roughly 85% appear once; the ten largest clones hold around 9%. Sample: peripheral blood. Receptor source: a man aged 45-65 years with active or convalescent COVID-19.

The chain uses TRBV5-5 and TRBJ1-1; TRBD1 is a possible D gene (6 bases). Per germline, CDR1 SGHKS and CDR2 YYEKEE (reference sequence). V lost 0 bases to trimming and J lost 7 bases, with 16 bases between them. The CDR3 sequence is 15 residues long. The CDR3 DNA reads as TGTGCCAGCAGCTTGGCAGGGGCGATACAGGGTGAAGCTTTCTTT. Protein: CASSLAGAIQGEAFF.

This chain connects TRBV7-9 to TRBJ2-1, with D tentatively TRBD1 (7 bases). The CDR3 sequence is 16 residues long. Trimming cost V 5 bases and J 4 bases, with 18 bases left between them. Germline CDR1 and CDR2: SEHNR and FQNEAQ (reference sequence). CDR3 in amino acids: CASSPPRRGPYNEQFF. CDR3 DNA: TGTGCCAGCAGCCCTCCTCGGAGGGGGCCTTACAATGAGCAGTTCTTC.

V gene TRBV9 combines with J gene TRBJ2-1, with a possible D match to TRBD2 (5 bases). From germline, CDR1 is SGDLS and CDR2 YYNGEE. This CDR3 contains 13 residues. Between the trimmed V and J ends, which lost 3 bases and 9 bases, there was a span of 13 bases. Here the CDR3 reads CASSGPSSIEQFF. The CDR3 DNA reads TGTGCCAGCAGCGGCCCTAGCAGCATTGAGCAGTTCTTC.

This chain uses TRBV5-4 with TRBJ2-1, with 13 bases aligning to TRBD2. This CDR3 spans 17 amino acids. The V gene end was trimmed by 0 bases and the J gene end by 5 bases; junction bases not matched to a gene: 5. Germline CDR1 is SGHNT and CDR2 is YYREEE (reference sequence). The CDR3 bases are TGTGCCAGCAGCTTGGTGGGACTAGCGGGGATTAACAATGAGCAGTTCTTC. Translating gives CASSLVGLAGINNEQFF.

The CDR3 region has the DNA TGTGCCAGCAGCTCAGACAGGGGCACTGAAGCTTTCTTT. Protein: CASSSDRGTEAFF. The chain recombines TRBV7-2 with TRBJ1-1; 8 bases fit TRBD1. With V trimmed by 4 bases and J by 4 bases, 2 bases remained unmatched. The CDR3 loop spans 13 amino acids. Germline values: CDR1 SGHTA, CDR2 FQGNSA.

The genes are TRBV18 and TRBJ1-1; D possibly corresponds to TRBD1 (5 bases). The CDR3 totals 15 residues. Germline CDR1 and CDR2: KGHSH and LQKENI. The V end was cut by 2 bases, the J end by 0 bases, with 10 bases between. CDR3 nucleotides: TGTGCCAGCTCACCATCAGGGTACATGAACACTGAAGCTTTCTTT. Amino acid sequence: CASSPSGYMNTEAFF.

This chain connects TRBV28 to TRBJ1-3; D is unclear. CDR3 length: 16 residues. Looked up from germline, CDR1 is MDHEN and CDR2 is SYDVKM. V lost 7 bases and J 0 bases, leaving 16 bases between the germline ends. CDR3 amino acids: CASTERAPRSGNTIYF. In nucleotides, the CDR3 is TGTGCCAGCACCGAGCGCGCGCCGCGCTCTGGAAACACCATATATTTT. Supplemented by reference TRBV28 and TRBJ1-3, the full variable domain reads DVKVTQSSRYLVKRTGEKVFLECVQDMDHENMFWYRQDPGLGLRLIYFSYDVKMKEKGDIPEGYSVSREKKERFSLILESASTNQTSMYLCASTERAPRSGNTIYFGEGSWLTVV.

The chain couples TRBV10-3 to TRBJ2-2, with TRBD2 matching 11 bases. There are 17 residues in the CDR3. From germline, CDR1 is ENHRY and CDR2 SYGVKD. V dropped 5 bases and J dropped 6; count of bases not matched to a gene: 11. CDR3 nucleotide sequence: TGTGCCATCAGTACAATCTCGACTAGCGGGAAGGCCGGGGAGCTGTTTTTT. Translated, it gives CAISTISTSGKAGELFF.

V usage is TRBV4-2 and J usage is TRBJ1-1, with D tentatively TRBD1 (6 bases). The germline V and J ends were trimmed by 11 bases and 6 bases, with 25 bases remaining between them. The CDR3 totals 15 residues. The germline CDR1 and CDR2 sequences are LGHNA and YNFKEQ. The CDR3 sequence: CARTQDRGGVAEAFF. The CDR3 DNA sequence: TGTGCCCGCACCCAAGATAGGGGGGGGGTGGCTGAAGCTTTCTTT.

The V call is TRBV18, the J call TRBJ2-1, with D unresolved. The germline V gene has CDR1 KGHSH and CDR2 LQKENI. The length of the CDR3 is 12 residues. V was trimmed by 3 bases and J by 4 bases, leaving 4 bases between them. Written as DNA, the CDR3 is TGTGCCAGCTCACCCAAATACAATGAGCAGTTCTTC. Translating it yields CASSPKYNEQFF.

The chain uses TRBV19 and TRBJ1-1; D is undetermined. CDR1 and CDR2 from the germline V gene are LNHDA and SQIVND (reference sequence). The CDR3 consists of 15 residues. V was shortened by 3 bases and J by 3 bases, with 14 bases between the two germline ends. CDR3 nucleotides: TGTGCCAGTAGTATGTCGGGTTGGGAGGACACTGAAGCTTTCTTT. This sequence encodes CASSMSGWEDTEAFF.

V and J are TRBV7-9 and TRBJ2-5, with a tentative D call TRBD1 (6 bases). The germline CDR1 and CDR2 sequences are SEHNR and FQNEAQ (reference sequence). The CDR3 extends over 15 amino acids. V was pared by 2 bases and J by 0 bases, with 10 bases between. This CDR3 is CASSLTGTNQETQYF. CDR3 sequence (DNA): TGTGCCAGCAGCTTAACCGGGACAAACCAAGAGACCCAGTACTTC.

This clone was seen only a few times. The CDR3 sequence is CAGKGGAHSPLHF. As DNA, the CDR3 is TGTGCCGGTAAAGGGGGGGCTCATTCACCCCTCCACTTT. The chain recombines TRBV28 with TRBJ1-6; a weak D match, TRBD1 (6 bases). Trimming took off 11 bases at V and 8 bases at J, with 16 bases between the two ends. Germline CDR1 MDHEN, CDR2 SYDVKM. The CDR3 is made up of 13 amino acids.

As DNA, the CDR3 is TGCGCCAGCAGGTCCGGGACAGGGGATTGGGCTTTCTTT. Translated: CASRSGTGDWAFF. The chain uses TRBV5-1 and TRBJ1-1; TRBD1 matches at 10 bases. J was trimmed by 11 bases and V by 5 bases; bases with no gene match: 9. This CDR3 contains 13 residues. The germline gives CDR1 SGHRS, CDR2 YFSETQ.

V is TRBV9 and J is TRBJ1-4; tentative D call: TRBD1 (5 bases). There are 15 residues in the CDR3. The germline V and J ends were trimmed by 0 bases and 8 bases, with 14 bases remaining between them. CDR1 and CDR2 (germline): SGDLS, YYNGEE. The CDR3 sequence is CASSVGVGQQEKLFF. The CDR3 nucleotides read TGTGCCAGCAGCGTAGGCGTTGGACAACAGGAAAAACTGTTTTTT.

The rearrangement links TRBV14 to TRBJ1-4; D not certain. CDR3 size: 15 residues. Trimming removed 1 base from V and 5 bases from J, with 11 bases in between. Germline V CDR1 and CDR2: SGHDN, FVKESK. CDR3 DNA sequence: TGTGCCAGCAGCCAAGGAGGCGGAAGAAATGAAAAACTGTTTTTT. It codes for CASSQGGGRNEKLFF.

This chain uses TRBV4-1 with TRBJ1-2, with 9 positions matching TRBD1. The germline V gene has CDR1 MGHRA and CDR2 YSYEKL. V shed 4 bases, J shed 0 bases, and the junction held 9 bases outside the gene matches. The CDR3 extends over 17 amino acids. The CDR3 DNA follows: TGCGCCAGCAGCCCCAACGAGAACAGGGGGCCTAACTATGGCTACACCTTC. It translates to CASSPNENRGPNYGYTF.

The V call is TRBV7-9, the J call TRBJ2-1, with TRBD2 matching over 8 bases. V lost 4 bases, J lost 8 bases, and 13 bases stayed unmatched. Germline loops: CDR1 SEHNR, CDR2 FQNEAQ (reference sequence). The CDR3 loop spans 16 amino acids. The CDR3 reads CASSSRTSGRYHEQFF. DNA of the CDR3: TGTGCCAGCAGCTCGCGGACAAGCGGGAGATATCATGAGCAGTTCTTC.

This chain connects TRBV9 to TRBJ1-1, with D unclear. The CDR3 has 14 residues. The V end was cut by 4 bases, the J end by 4 bases, with 14 bases between. Per germline, CDR1 SGDLS and CDR2 YYNGEE. The CDR3 region is CASSPLMAGTEAFF. For the CDR3, the DNA is TGTGCCAGCAGCCCCCTTATGGCGGGCACTGAAGCTTTCTTT.

The chain uses TRBV7-9 and TRBJ2-7, with 8 nucleotides matching TRBD1. The CDR3 is made up of 14 amino acids. The V gene end was trimmed by 5 bases and the J gene end by 4 bases; junction bases not matched to a gene: 7. In germline, CDR1 is SEHNR, CDR2 FQNEAQ (reference sequence). The CDR3 region is CASSPNTGGYEQYF. Written as DNA, the CDR3 is TGTGCCAGCAGCCCGAATACAGGGGGGTACGAGCAGTACTTC.

The rearrangement links TRBV4-2 to TRBJ2-7; D is unclear. The ends were cut back, 0 bases at V and 1 base at J, with 7 bases in the middle. This CDR3 has 14 amino acids. The germline V gene has CDR1 LGHNA and CDR2 YNFKEQ. The DNA for the CDR3 is TGTGCCAGCAGCCAAGAGGCACTATCCTACGAGCAGTACTTC. It codes for CASSQEALSYEQYF.

The rearrangement uses TRBV5-1 and TRBJ2-3, with D tentatively TRBD2 (6 bases). This CDR3 has 15 amino acids. The V end lost 2 bases, the J end lost 0 bases, and 10 bases lay between the germline ends. In germline, CDR1 is SGHRS, CDR2 YFSETQ. CDR3 sequence (DNA): TGCGCCAGCAGCTTCGACGGGACTAGCACAGATACGCAGTATTTT. Translating gives CASSFDGTSTDTQYF.

This chain connects TRBV29-1 to TRBJ2-3; 8 bases align to TRBD2. The V gene's germline CDR1 is SQVTM and CDR2 ANQGSEA. The trim removed 7 bases at V and 2 bases at J, leaving 11 bases unmatched. This CDR3 region has 15 residues. CDR3 bases: TGCAGCGCAAGACTTAGCGGGGCGAACACAGATACGCAGTATTTT. This sequence encodes CSARLSGANTDTQYF.

The chain combines TRBV11-2 with TRBJ1-6; the D gene is possibly TRBD1 (5 bases). With 5 bases removed from V and 8 bases from J, the gap between germline ends came to 13 bases. Germline V gene data show CDR1 as SGHAT and CDR2 as FQNNGV. The CDR3 totals 14 residues. The CDR3 nucleotides are TGTGCCAGCAGCGCGGCGGGGGATTATTCACCCCTCCACTTT. This gives the protein CASSAAGDYSPLHF.

This clone was found once. DNA for the CDR3: TGTGCCAGCAGTCGCACTCTGAACACTGAAGCTTTCTTT. Translated, it gives CASSRTLNTEAFF. The chain is built from TRBV6-4 and TRBJ1-1, with unresolved D. The CDR3 covers 13 residues. Looked up from germline, CDR1 is MRHNA and CDR2 is SNTAGT. V shed 5 bases and J shed 0 bases, with 7 bases lying between them.